This TCR beta chain was documented in a study of molecular identifiers for immune sequencing clone quantification. TCRdb ran MiXCR on the PCR reads and lists one entry per CDR3 protein. Of hundreds of thousands of distinct CDR3 sequences in the sample, roughly 24% were seen once. Deletions cut 3 bases from V and 7 bases from J, with 13 bases between. Germline V gene data show CDR1 as LGHNA and CDR2 as YSLEER. The CDR3 consists of 13 residues. The material sequenced was naive CD8+ T cells from blood, with Jurkat cell RNA spiked in. Sample subset: FACS-sorted CD8+CD4-CCR7+CD45RA+ naive T cells. The TCR comes from a human donor in good health. Some libraries in this study had Jurkat cell RNA spiked in. This chain connects TRBV4-3 to TRBJ2-7; possibly TRBD1 or TRBD2 for D (5 bases each). This CDR3 reads CASSQGMGVEQYF. In DNA form, the CDR3 reads TGCGCCAGCAGCCAGGGAATGGGGGTAGAGCAGTACTTC.